The TCR beta chain described here comes from a study of cytomegalovirus exposure and HLA in healthy donors. The CDR3 runs to 15 residues. The V gene end was trimmed by 1 base and the J gene end by 4 bases; junction bases not matched to a gene: 6. The germline CDR1 and CDR2 sequences are KGHSH and LQKENI. 13 Jbeta primers and 60 Vbeta primers were used for the PCR. Sequencing used immunoSEQ multiplex PCR; TCRdb keeps in-frame clones, though not all of them. The sample is made up of approximately 40,000 clones, and the top ten hold less than 2% of it. The receptor comes from a woman under 40 in good health and CMV-seronegative. Sequenced sample: PBMCs. The chain carries TRBV18 and TRBJ1-2, with TRBD1 matching 7 bases. This CDR3 reads CASSPLGGVGYGYTF. The CDR3, as DNA: TGTGCCAGCTCACCACTAGGGGGCGTAGGCTATGGCTACACCTTC.